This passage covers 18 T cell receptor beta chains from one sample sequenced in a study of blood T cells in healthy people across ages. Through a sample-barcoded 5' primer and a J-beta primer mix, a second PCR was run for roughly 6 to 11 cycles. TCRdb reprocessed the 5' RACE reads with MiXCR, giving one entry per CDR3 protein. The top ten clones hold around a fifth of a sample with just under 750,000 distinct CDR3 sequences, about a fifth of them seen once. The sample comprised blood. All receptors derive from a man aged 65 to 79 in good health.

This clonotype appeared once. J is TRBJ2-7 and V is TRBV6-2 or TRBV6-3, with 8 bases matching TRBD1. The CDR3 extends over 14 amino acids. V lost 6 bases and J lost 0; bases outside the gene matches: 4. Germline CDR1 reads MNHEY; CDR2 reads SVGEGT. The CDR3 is CASRTTGVSYEQYV. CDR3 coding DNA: TGTGCCAGCAGAACGACAGGGGTCTCCTACGAGCAGTACGTC.

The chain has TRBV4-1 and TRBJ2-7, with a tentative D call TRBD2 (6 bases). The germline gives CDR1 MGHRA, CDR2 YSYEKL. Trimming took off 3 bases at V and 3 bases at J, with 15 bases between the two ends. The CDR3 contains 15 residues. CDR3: CASSQERRASYEQYF. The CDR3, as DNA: TGCGCCAGCAGCCAGGAGAGGAGGGCAAGCTACGAGCAGTACTTC.

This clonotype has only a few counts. In DNA, the CDR3 is TGTGCCACATCGGGCCTAGCGGATCACAATGAGCAGTTCTTC. It codes for CATSGLADHNEQFF. The gene calls are TRBV10-3 and TRBJ2-1; 7 bases are shared with TRBD2. The CDR3 totals 14 residues. The V gene's germline CDR1 is ENHRY and CDR2 SYGVKD. With V trimmed by 10 bases and J by 5 bases, 11 bases remained unmatched.

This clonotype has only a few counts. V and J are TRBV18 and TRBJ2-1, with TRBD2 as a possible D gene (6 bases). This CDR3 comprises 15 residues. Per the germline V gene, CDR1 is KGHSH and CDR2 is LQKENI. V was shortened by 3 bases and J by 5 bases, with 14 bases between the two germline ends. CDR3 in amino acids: CASSPLTGENNEQFF. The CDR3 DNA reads TGTGCCAGCTCACCCCTAACGGGAGAGAACAATGAGCAGTTCTTC.

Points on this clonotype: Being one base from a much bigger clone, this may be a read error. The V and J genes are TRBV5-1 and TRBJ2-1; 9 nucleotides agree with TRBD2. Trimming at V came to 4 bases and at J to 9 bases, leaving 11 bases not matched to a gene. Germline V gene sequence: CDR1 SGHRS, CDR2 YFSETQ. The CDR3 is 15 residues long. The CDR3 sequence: CASSESSGVGVEQFF. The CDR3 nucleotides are TGCGCCAGCAGCGAGTCTAGCGGGGTGGGTGTTGAGCAGTTCTTC. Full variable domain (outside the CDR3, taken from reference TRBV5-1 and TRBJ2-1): KAGVTQTPRYLIKTRGQQVTLSCSPISGHRSVSWYQQTPGQGLQFLFEYFSETQRNKGNFPGRFSGRQFSNSRSEMNVSTLELGDSALYLCASSESSGVGVEQFFGPGTRLTVL.

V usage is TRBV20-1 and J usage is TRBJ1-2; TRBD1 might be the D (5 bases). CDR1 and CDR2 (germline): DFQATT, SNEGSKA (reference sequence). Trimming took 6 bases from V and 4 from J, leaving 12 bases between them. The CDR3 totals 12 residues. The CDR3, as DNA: TGCAGTGCAGAAGGGACCCGCTATGGCTACACCTTC. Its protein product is CSAEGTRYGYTF.

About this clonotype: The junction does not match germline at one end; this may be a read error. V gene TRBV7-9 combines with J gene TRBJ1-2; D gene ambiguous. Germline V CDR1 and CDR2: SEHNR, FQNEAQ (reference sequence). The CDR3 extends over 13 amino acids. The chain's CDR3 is CASGLARDYGYTF. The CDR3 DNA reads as TGTGCCAGCGGCTTAGCGCGGGACTATGGCTACACCTTC.

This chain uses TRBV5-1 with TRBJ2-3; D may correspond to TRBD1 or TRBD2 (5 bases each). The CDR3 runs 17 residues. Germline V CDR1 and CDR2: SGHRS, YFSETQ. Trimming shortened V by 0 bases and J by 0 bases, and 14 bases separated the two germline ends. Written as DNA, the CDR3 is TGCGCCAGCAGCTTGGAAATGGGGGACCCTAGCACAGATACGCAGTATTTT. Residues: CASSLEMGDPSTDTQYF.

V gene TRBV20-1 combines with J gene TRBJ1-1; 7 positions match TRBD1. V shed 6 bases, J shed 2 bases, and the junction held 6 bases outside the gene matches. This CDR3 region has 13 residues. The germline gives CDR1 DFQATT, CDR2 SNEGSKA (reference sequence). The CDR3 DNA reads TGCAGTGCCACGGGACAGAGTAACACTGAAGCTTTCTTT. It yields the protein CSATGQSNTEAFF.

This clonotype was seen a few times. The CDR3 here is CASSGPGLGHNEQFF. The DNA of the CDR3 is TGTGCCAGTAGTGGGCCGGGACTAGGCCACAATGAGCAGTTCTTC. J is TRBJ2-1 and V is TRBV19; 8 bases align to TRBD2. This CDR3 is built from 15 residues. V shed 5 bases and J 5 bases; nucleotides not matched to a gene: 8. From germline, CDR1 is LNHDA and CDR2 SQIVND (reference sequence).

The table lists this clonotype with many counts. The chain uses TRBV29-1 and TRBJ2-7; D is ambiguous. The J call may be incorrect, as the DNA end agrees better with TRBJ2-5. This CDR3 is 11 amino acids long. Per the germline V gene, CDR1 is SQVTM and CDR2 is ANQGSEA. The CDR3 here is CSVDSQETQYF. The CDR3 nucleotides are TGCAGCGTTGACTCCCAAGAGACCCAGTACTTC.

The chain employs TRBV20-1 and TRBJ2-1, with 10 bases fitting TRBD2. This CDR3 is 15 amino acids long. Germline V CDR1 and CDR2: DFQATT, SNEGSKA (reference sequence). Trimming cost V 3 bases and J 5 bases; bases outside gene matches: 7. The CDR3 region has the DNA TGCAGTGCTAGCGAAGTAGCGGGGGGTGACAATGAGCAGTTCTTC. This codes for CSASEVAGGDNEQFF.

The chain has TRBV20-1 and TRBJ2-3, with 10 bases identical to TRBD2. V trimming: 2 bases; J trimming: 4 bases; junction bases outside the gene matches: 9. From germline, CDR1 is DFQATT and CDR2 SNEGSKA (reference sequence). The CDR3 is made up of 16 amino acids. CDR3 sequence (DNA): TGCAGTGCTAGACTGTCAGCGGGAGGGATCGCAGATACGCAGTATTTT. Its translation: CSARLSAGGIADTQYF.

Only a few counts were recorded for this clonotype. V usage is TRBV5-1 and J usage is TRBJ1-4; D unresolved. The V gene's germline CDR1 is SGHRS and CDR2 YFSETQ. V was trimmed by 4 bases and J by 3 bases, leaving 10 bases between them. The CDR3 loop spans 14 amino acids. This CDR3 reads CASSPNPPNEKLFF. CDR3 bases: TGCGCCAGCAGCCCCAATCCTCCTAATGAAAAACTGTTTTTT.

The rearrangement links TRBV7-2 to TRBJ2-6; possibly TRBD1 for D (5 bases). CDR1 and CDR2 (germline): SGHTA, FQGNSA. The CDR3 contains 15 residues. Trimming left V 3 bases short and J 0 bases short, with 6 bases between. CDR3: CASSFGASGANVLTF. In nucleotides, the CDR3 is TGTGCCAGCAGCTTTGGGGCCTCTGGGGCCAACGTCCTGACTTTC.

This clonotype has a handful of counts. For the CDR3, the DNA is TGCGCCAGCAGCTTGGCTGGCCATAGCCTGTCCGAGCAGTTCTTC. It specifies CASSLAGHSLSEQFF. The rearrangement joins TRBV5-1 to TRBJ2-5, with D unclear. TRBJ2-1 explains the end of the DNA better; the J call may be wrong. The CDR3 consists of 15 residues. Germline loops: CDR1 SGHRS, CDR2 YFSETQ.

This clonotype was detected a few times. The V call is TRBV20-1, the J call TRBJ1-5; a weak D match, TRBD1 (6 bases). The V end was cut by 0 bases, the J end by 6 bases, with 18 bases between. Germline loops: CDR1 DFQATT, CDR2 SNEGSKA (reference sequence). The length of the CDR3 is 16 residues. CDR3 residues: CSARDYLLQGIQPQHF. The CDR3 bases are TGCAGTGCTAGAGATTATCTATTACAGGGAATTCAGCCCCAGCATTTT.

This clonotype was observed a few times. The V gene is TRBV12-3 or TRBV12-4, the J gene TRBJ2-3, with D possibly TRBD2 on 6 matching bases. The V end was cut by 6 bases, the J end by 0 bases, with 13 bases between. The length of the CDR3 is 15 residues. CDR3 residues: CASSDPGRSTDTQYF. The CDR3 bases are TGTGCCAGCAGCGACCCGGGGAGGAGCACAGATACGCAGTATTTT.